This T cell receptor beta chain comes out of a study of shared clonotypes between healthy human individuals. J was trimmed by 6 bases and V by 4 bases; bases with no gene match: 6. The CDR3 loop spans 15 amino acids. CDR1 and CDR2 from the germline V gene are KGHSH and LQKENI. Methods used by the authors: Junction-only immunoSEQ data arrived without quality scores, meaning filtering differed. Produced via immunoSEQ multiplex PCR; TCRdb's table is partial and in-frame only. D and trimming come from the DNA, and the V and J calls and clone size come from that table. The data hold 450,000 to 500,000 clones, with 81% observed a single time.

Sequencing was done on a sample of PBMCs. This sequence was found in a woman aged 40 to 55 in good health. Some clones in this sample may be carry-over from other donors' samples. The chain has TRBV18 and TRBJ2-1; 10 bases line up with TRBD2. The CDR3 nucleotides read TGTGCCAGCTCACTTTCTAGCGGGAGCCCCAATGAGCAGTTCTTC. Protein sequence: CASSLSSGSPNEQFF.